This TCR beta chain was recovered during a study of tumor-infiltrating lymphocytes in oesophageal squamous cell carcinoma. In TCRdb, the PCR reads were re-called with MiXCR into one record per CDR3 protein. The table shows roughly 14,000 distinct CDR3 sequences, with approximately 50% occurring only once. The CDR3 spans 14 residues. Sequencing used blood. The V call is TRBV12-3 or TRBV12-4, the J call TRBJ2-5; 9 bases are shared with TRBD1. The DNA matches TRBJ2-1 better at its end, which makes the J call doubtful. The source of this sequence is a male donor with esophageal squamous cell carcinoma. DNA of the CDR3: TGTGCCAGCACCTGGACAGGGGCGGACAATGAGCAGTTCTTC. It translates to CASTWTGADNEQFF.